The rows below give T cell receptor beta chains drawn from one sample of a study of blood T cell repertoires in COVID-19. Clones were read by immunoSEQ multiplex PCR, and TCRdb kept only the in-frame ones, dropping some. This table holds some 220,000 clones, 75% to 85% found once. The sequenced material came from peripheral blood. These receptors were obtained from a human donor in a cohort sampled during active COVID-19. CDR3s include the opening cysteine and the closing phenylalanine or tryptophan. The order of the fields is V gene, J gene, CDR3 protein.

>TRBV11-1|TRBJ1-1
CASSTRDRGRWAEAFF
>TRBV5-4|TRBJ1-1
CASSAVDRGNTEAFF
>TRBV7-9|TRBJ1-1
CASTLKGRGITEAFF
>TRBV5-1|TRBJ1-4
CASSLIGGLGEKLFF
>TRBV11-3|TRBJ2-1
CASSKRQGDYNEQFF
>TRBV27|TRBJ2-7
CASSLSGISSYEQYF
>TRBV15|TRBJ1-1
CATSTGMNTEAFF
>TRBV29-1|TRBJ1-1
CSVVRGATNTEAFF
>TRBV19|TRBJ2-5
CASSIGFGTGTRETQYF
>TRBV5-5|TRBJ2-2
CASSLKGTGGNTGELFF
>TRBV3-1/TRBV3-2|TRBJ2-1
CASSQGTSGPEWNEQFF